Below are 21 T cell receptor beta chains sequenced from a single sample in a study of control samples from healthy donors and cancer patients. TCRdb keeps only in-frame clones here, not all; method: immunoSEQ multiplex PCR. The data hold 60,000 or so clones, with roughly 88% observed a single time. The sample taken for sequencing was blood. Receptor source: a man over 45 in good health.

In this sample, this clone turned up a few times. The chain joins TRBV6-2 or TRBV6-3 to TRBJ2-1, with TRBD1 matching 8 bases. The CDR3 loop spans 20 amino acids. Germline assignment: CDR1 MNHEY and CDR2 SVGEGT. V trimming: 5 bases; J trimming: 0 bases; junction bases outside the gene matches: 18. The CDR3 loop is CASSSPSGTGGQSSYNEQFF. The CDR3, as DNA: TGTGCCAGCAGTAGCCCCTCCGGGACAGGAGGCCAGAGCTCCTACAATGAGCAGTTCTTC.

The V gene is TRBV6-5, the J gene TRBJ1-6; D is unresolved. CDR1 MNHEY and CDR2 SVGAGI come from the germline V gene. CDR3 length: 15 amino acids. V lost 0 bases to trimming and J lost 10 bases, with 13 bases between them. The DNA for the CDR3 is TGTGCCAGCAGTTACTCGCGTCTTAGAGACTCACCCCTCCACTTT. Residues: CASSYSRLRDSPLHF.

This clone turned up a few times. The chain is built from TRBV5-1 and TRBJ2-1, with 7 bases fitting TRBD1. CDR3 length equals 14 residues. Trimming removed 2 bases from V and 4 bases from J; junction bases left unmatched: 3. Germline V gene lookup returns CDR1 SGHRS and CDR2 YFSETQ. CDR3 nucleotides: TGCGCCAGCAGCTTCGACAGGGAGTACAATGAGCAGTTCTTC. Its protein product is CASSFDREYNEQFF. Together with reference TRBV5-1 and TRBJ2-1, the CDR3 gives the full variable domain: KAGVTQTPRYLIKTRGQQVTLSCSPISGHRSVSWYQQTPGQGLQFLFEYFSETQRNKGNFPGRFSGRQFSNSRSEMNVSTLELGDSALYLCASSFDREYNEQFFGPGTRLTVL.

The rearrangement joins TRBV28 to TRBJ2-7; the match to TRBD1 covers 8 bases. The junction had 12 bases not matched to a gene; V was cut back by 4 bases and J by 4 bases. Germline CDR1 and CDR2: MDHEN and SYDVKM. This CDR3 has 16 amino acids. The CDR3 DNA follows: TGTGCCAGCAGTTACCAGGGGGCGTTTTTGCTTTACGAGCAGTACTTC. Protein sequence: CASSYQGAFLLYEQYF.

The V gene is TRBV28, the J gene TRBJ2-7; unclear D gene. V lost 3 bases, J lost 6 bases, and 12 bases lay in between. Germline loops: CDR1 MDHEN, CDR2 SYDVKM. The CDR3 is made up of 13 amino acids. CDR3 loop: CASSLPGKFEQYF. In DNA, the CDR3 is TGTGCCAGCAGTTTGCCTGGGAAGTTCGAGCAGTACTTC.

The chain has TRBV15 and TRBJ1-3, with D hard to call. CDR1 is LNHNV, CDR2 YYDKDF, per germline (reference sequence). This CDR3 has 14 residues. Trimming took 4 bases from V and 2 from J, leaving 9 bases between them. CDR3 bases: TGTGCCACCAGCAACCCGGCGGCTGGAAACACCATATATTTT. It is translated as CATSNPAAGNTIYF.

The J gene is TRBJ2-1, the V gene TRBV24-1; a possible D gene is TRBD1 (6 bases). The CDR3 covers 15 residues. Trimming removed 5 bases from V and 4 bases from J, with 14 bases in between. Germline values: CDR1 KGHDR, CDR2 SFDVKD. Written as DNA, the CDR3 is TGTGCCACCAGTGGTATTGGACAGAGATACAATGAGCAGTTCTTC. Its protein is CATSGIGQRYNEQFF.

The rearrangement uses TRBV12-3 or TRBV12-4 and TRBJ1-1; D remains ambiguous. There are 11 residues in the CDR3. V lost 1 base and J lost 4, with 1 base in between. The CDR3 DNA reads TGTGCCAGCAGTTTAGGCACTGAAGCTTTCTTT. Its translation is CASSLGTEAFF.

V and J are TRBV4-1 and TRBJ2-2; 10 bases map to TRBD2. The V gene end was trimmed by 0 bases and the J gene end by 0 bases; junction bases not matched to a gene: 7. CDR1 and CDR2 (germline): MGHRA, YSYEKL. CDR3 length: 19 amino acids. CDR3 residues: CASSQDQSLAGANTGELFF. The CDR3 region has the DNA TGCGCCAGCAGCCAAGATCAATCCCTAGCGGGGGCGAACACCGGGGAGCTGTTTTTT.

The chain couples TRBV2 to TRBJ1-2, with a tentative D call TRBD1 (5 bases). CDR3 length equals 14 residues. The germline V gene encodes CDR1 SNHLY and CDR2 FYNNEI. V dropped 8 bases and J dropped 4 bases, with 17 bases sitting between them. The DNA of the CDR3 is TGTGCCAGCGGCCCGGGGGGGTGGGTCTATGGCTACACCTTC. It codes for CASGPGGWVYGYTF.

This chain connects TRBV6-5 to TRBJ2-6; no definite D call. The V gene's germline CDR1 is MNHEY and CDR2 SVGAGI. The CDR3 loop spans 15 amino acids. V lost 2 bases, J lost 2 bases, and 7 bases lay in between. CDR3 nucleotide sequence: TGTGCCAGCAGTTACACGGGCGCTGGGGCCAACGTCCTGACTTTC. Its translation: CASSYTGAGANVLTF.

This clone showed up just once. V is TRBV5-1 and J is TRBJ2-1, with D unclear. The CDR3 runs 14 residues. Germline-derived CDR1 and CDR2 are SGHRS and YFSETQ. V was shortened by 3 bases and J by 0 bases, with 7 bases between the two germline ends. In DNA, the CDR3 is TGCGCCAGCAGCTATGGGGACTCCTACAATGAGCAGTTCTTC. It codes for CASSYGDSYNEQFF. The full variable domain, its missing parts supplied by reference TRBV5-1 and TRBJ2-1, is KAGVTQTPRYLIKTRGQQVTLSCSPISGHRSVSWYQQTPGQGLQFLFEYFSETQRNKGNFPGRFSGRQFSNSRSEMNVSTLELGDSALYLCASSYGDSYNEQFFGPGTRLTVL.

The chain links TRBV10-1 to TRBJ1-4, with a tentative D call TRBD1 (6 bases). CDR1 and CDR2 (germline): WNHNN, SYGVQD (reference sequence). The CDR3 contains 12 residues. V was shortened by 8 bases and J by 10 bases, with 14 bases between the two germline ends. CDR3 residues: CASRGAGGKLFF. The CDR3 DNA reads TGCGCCAGCCGGGGGGCTGGAGGAAAACTGTTTTTT.

The chain carries TRBV29-1 and TRBJ2-7; 8 bases are shared with TRBD1. The CDR3 is made up of 16 amino acids. Trimming removed 4 bases from V and 3 bases from J; junction bases left unmatched: 14. Per the germline V gene, CDR1 is SQVTM and CDR2 is ANQGSEA. Written as DNA, the CDR3 is TGCAGCGTTGGAGGCATTGGGACAGGAGCGGTCTACGAGCAGTACTTC. Protein sequence: CSVGGIGTGAVYEQYF.

The rearrangement uses TRBV6-1 and TRBJ2-7; 9 bases map to TRBD2. The germline V gene encodes CDR1 MNHNS and CDR2 SASEGT. This CDR3 comprises 15 residues. Trimming took 0 bases from V and 6 from J; bases not matched to a gene: 6. The CDR3 bases are TGTGCCAGCAGTGAAGCTGCGGGAGGGCCTTTCGAGCAGTACTTC. Protein: CASSEAAGGPFEQYF.

V and J are TRBV7-9 and TRBJ1-1; D is uncertain. V lost 7 bases and J 5 bases, leaving 17 bases between the germline ends. Germline CDR1 SEHNR, CDR2 FQNEAQ (reference sequence). This CDR3 comprises 14 residues. In DNA, the CDR3 is TGTGCCAGCACCCCGACAAGCGGGAATACTGAAGCTTTCTTT. Translated: CASTPTSGNTEAFF.

V gene TRBV12-5 combines with J gene TRBJ2-2; D may be TRBD1 (5 bases). The CDR3 is made up of 17 amino acids. Germline lookup yields CDR1 LGHNT and CDR2 FRNRAP. Trimming left V 4 bases short and J 7 bases short, with 22 bases between. This CDR3 is CASGSLGPTAPGGELFF. CDR3 sequence (DNA): TGTGCTAGTGGTTCCCTAGGCCCGACAGCGCCAGGCGGGGAGCTGTTTTTT.

The chain has TRBV27 and TRBJ1-2; TRBD1 is a possible D gene (6 bases). The CDR3 length is 15 residues. V was pared by 2 bases and J by 1 base, with 11 bases between. Germline CDR1 is MNHEY and CDR2 is SMNVEV (reference sequence). For the CDR3, the DNA is TGTGCCAGCAGTTTAAGGGGGGACATTAACTATGGCTACACCTTC. It is translated as CASSLRGDINYGYTF.

The chain recombines TRBV19 with TRBJ2-7; 9 bases are shared with TRBD2. CDR1 and CDR2 from the germline V gene are LNHDA and SQIVND (reference sequence). V shed 6 bases and J 2 bases; nucleotides not matched to a gene: 2. The CDR3 totals 13 residues. CDR3 coding DNA: TGTGCCAGTAGGACTAGCGGAGCCTACGAGCAGTACTTC. Its protein is CASRTSGAYEQYF.

The chain has TRBV7-9 and TRBJ1-3, with D possibly matching TRBD1 (5 bases). Germline CDR1 reads SEHNR; CDR2 reads FQNEAQ (reference sequence). This CDR3 region has 16 residues. V was clipped by 0 bases and J by 0 bases, with 9 bases between them. The CDR3 loop reads CASSLAGVSSGNTIYF. DNA of the CDR3: TGTGCCAGCAGCTTAGCGGGGGTCAGCTCTGGAAACACCATATATTTT.

V and J are TRBV19 and TRBJ1-1; D is uncertain. The ends were cut back, 3 bases at V and 2 bases at J, with 10 bases in the middle. Per the germline V gene, CDR1 is LNHDA and CDR2 is SQIVND (reference sequence). The CDR3 length is 14 residues. The CDR3 bases are TGTGCCAGTAGTATTGTAGCGCTTAACACTGAAGCTTTCTTT. It yields the protein CASSIVALNTEAFF.